The 16 T cell receptor beta chains listed next were all sequenced from one sample in a study of T-cell reconstitution after alpha-beta-depleted transplantation in children. The authors prepared the TCRbeta library with unique molecular identifiers. One entry per CDR3 protein, called by TCRdb with MiXCR from the PCR reads. Of about 540,000 distinct CDR3 sequences in the sample, 15% to 20% were seen once. Sequenced material: PBMCs from the stem cell graft donor, taken from the stem cell graft. The origin of the receptors is a human donor who donated a stem cell graft to a child with acute lymphoblastic leukemia.

This rearrangement joins TRBV12-3 or TRBV12-4 to TRBJ2-7; D unresolved. This CDR3 comprises 14 residues. V was pared by 2 bases and J by 2 bases, with 10 bases between. The DNA for the CDR3 is TGTGCCAGCAGTTTATGGGGTAGCCCCTACGAGCAGTACTTC. This sequence encodes CASSLWGSPYEQYF.

This clonotype was detected only a few times. The chain joins TRBV14 to TRBJ1-1; the D is unclear. Germline CDR1 and CDR2: SGHDN and FVKESK. V was pared by 4 bases and J by 3 bases, with 9 bases between. The CDR3 length is 13 residues. The CDR3 DNA sequence: TGTGCCAGCAGCCGGGTGAGGGACACTGAAGCTTTCTTT. Amino acids: CASSRVRDTEAFF.

This clonotype was observed a few times. The chain links TRBV4-1 to TRBJ2-2, with TRBD1 matching over 7 bases. The length of the CDR3 is 18 residues. Trimming cost V 0 bases and J 5 bases; bases outside gene matches: 12. Germline values: CDR1 MGHRA, CDR2 YSYEKL. This chain's CDR3 is CASSQDGYPTGYTGELFF. The CDR3 region has the DNA TGCGCCAGCAGCCAAGATGGGTACCCGACAGGGTATACCGGGGAGCTGTTTTTT.

This clonotype showed up just a few times. The rearrangement uses TRBV20-1 and TRBJ1-1, with unresolved D. This CDR3 comprises 12 residues. The V gene lost 3 bases and the J gene lost 7 bases, with 12 bases spanning the gap. Germline CDR1 reads DFQATT; CDR2 reads SNEGSKA (reference sequence). The CDR3 spells CSASRGINEAFF. CDR3 DNA: TGCAGTGCTAGCAGAGGAATAAATGAAGCTTTCTTT.

This clonotype was recorded many times. The chain combines TRBV10-1 with TRBJ2-7; D call uncertain. From germline, CDR1 is WNHNN and CDR2 SYGVQD (reference sequence). V was cut by 3 bases and J by 2 bases, with 5 bases left in between. This CDR3 contains 12 residues. CDR3 sequence (DNA): TGCGCCAGCAGTGACTTAACCTACGAGCAGTACTTC. This translates into CASSDLTYEQYF.

Ten or more counts support this clonotype. V is TRBV7-3 and J is TRBJ2-3, with no clear D. V was cut by 3 bases and J by 2 bases, with 6 bases left in between. This CDR3 region has 13 residues. Germline V gene data show CDR1 as SGHTA and CDR2 as FQGTGA. The CDR3 loop is CASSLSFTDTQYF. In DNA form, the CDR3 reads TGTGCCAGCAGCTTGTCTTTCACAGATACGCAGTATTTT.

This clonotype was detected a few times. This chain joins TRBV20-1 and TRBJ2-7, with no clear D. This CDR3 has 16 amino acids. The V end lost 5 bases, the J end lost 2 bases, and 22 bases lay between the germline ends. Germline CDR1 is DFQATT and CDR2 is SNEGSKA (reference sequence). CDR3 sequence reads: CSAPTLTRLSTYEQYF. CDR3 nucleotides: TGCAGTGCTCCGACTCTGACTCGCCTCTCTACCTACGAGCAGTACTTC.

This rearrangement joins TRBV12-3 or TRBV12-4 to TRBJ2-6; D is unresolved. Trimming removed 1 base from V and 3 bases from J, with 4 bases in between. The length of the CDR3 is 14 residues. For the CDR3, the DNA is TGTGCCAGCAGTTTAGGTTTTGGGGCCAACGTCCTGACTTTC. Translated, it gives CASSLGFGANVLTF.

The chain links TRBV5-1 to TRBJ1-4; 9 bases line up with TRBD1. V trimming: 4 bases; J trimming: 8 bases; junction bases outside the gene matches: 9. The CDR3 spans 15 residues. The germline CDR1 and CDR2 sequences are SGHRS and YFSETQ. The CDR3 nucleotides read TGCGCCAGCAGCCCTACAGGGGGCGCGAGAGAAAAACTGTTTTTT. Encoded protein: CASSPTGGAREKLFF.

The chain employs TRBV6-5 and TRBJ1-2; 8 nucleotides align to TRBD1. Germline values: CDR1 MNHEY, CDR2 SVGAGI. The CDR3 length is 15 residues. Trimming at V came to 2 bases and at J to 6 bases, leaving 8 bases not matched to a gene. The CDR3 region is CASSYGPSTGDGYTF. In DNA form, the CDR3 reads TGTGCCAGCAGTTACGGTCCGTCGACAGGGGATGGCTACACCTTC.

This chain connects TRBV12-3 or TRBV12-4 to TRBJ1-5, with D possibly TRBD1 on 6 matching bases. The CDR3 spans 13 residues. The V end was cut by 6 bases, the J end by 5 bases, with 11 bases between. The CDR3 DNA sequence: TGTGCCAGCAGGGGGGCAGGACATCAGCCCCAGCATTTT. Amino acid sequence: CASRGAGHQPQHF.

This clonotype was counted only a few times. The rearrangement joins TRBV27 to TRBJ1-5, with D perhaps matching TRBD1 (5 bases). This CDR3 spans 17 amino acids. Germline V gene lookup returns CDR1 MNHEY and CDR2 SMNVEV (reference sequence). Trimming removed 0 bases at V and 2 bases at J, with 14 bases between. CDR3: CASSLSGAGRGNQPQHF. CDR3 DNA: TGTGCCAGCAGTTTATCTGGGGCGGGGAGGGGCAATCAGCCCCAGCATTTT.

This clonotype was observed a handful of times. This chain uses TRBV12-3 or TRBV12-4 with TRBJ1-2; the D gene is possibly TRBD1 (5 bases). The ends were cut back, 2 bases at V and 2 bases at J, with 12 bases in the middle. CDR3 length equals 15 residues. This CDR3 is CASSLFPGRNYGYTF. CDR3 coding DNA: TGTGCCAGCAGTTTATTCCCGGGACGGAACTATGGCTACACCTTC.

This clonotype was seen more than once but under ten times. The rearrangement joins TRBV4-1 to TRBJ2-1; possible D gene TRBD2, 6 bases. Trimming shortened V by 0 bases and J by 6 bases, and 21 bases separated the two germline ends. Germline V CDR1 and CDR2: MGHRA, YSYEKL. CDR3 length: 18 residues. CDR3 in DNA: TGCGCCAGCAGCCAAGAAGGCCCTACTAGCCCTCGTCCCAATGAGCAGTTCTTC. This gives the protein CASSQEGPTSPRPNEQFF.

This clonotype was counted only a few times. This chain joins TRBV14 and TRBJ2-7, with D perhaps matching TRBD1 or TRBD2 (6 bases each). Deletions cut 0 bases from V and 4 bases from J, with 19 bases between. Germline V gene data show CDR1 as SGHDN and CDR2 as FVKESK. CDR3 size: 17 residues. DNA for the CDR3: TGTGCCAGCAGCCAAGATAATGTATATGGAGGGGGATACGAGCAGTACTTC. It encodes CASSQDNVYGGGYEQYF. Supplemented by reference TRBV14 and TRBJ2-7, the full variable domain reads EAGVTQFPSHSVIEKGQTVTLRCDPISGHDNLYWYRRVMGKEIKFLLHFVKESKQDESGMPNNRFLAERTGGTYSTLKVQPAELEDSGVYFCASSQDNVYGGGYEQYFGPGTRLTVT.

The rearrangement joins TRBV7-6 to TRBJ1-2, with 7 bases matching TRBD1. Trimming took 5 bases from V and 8 from J; bases not matched to a gene: 8. Germline CDR1 SGHVS, CDR2 FNYEAQ. The CDR3 is 13 amino acids. CDR3 sequence: CASSDGDRRGYTF. DNA of the CDR3: TGTGCCAGCAGCGACGGGGACAGACGGGGCTACACCTTC. Combining the CDR3 with reference TRBV7-6 and TRBJ1-2 gives the whole variable domain GAGVSQSPRYKVTKRGQDVALRCDPISGHVSLYWYRQALGQGPEFLTYFNYEAQQDKSGLPNDRFSAERPEGSISTLTIQRTEQRDSAMYRCASSDGDRRGYTFGSGTRLTVV.